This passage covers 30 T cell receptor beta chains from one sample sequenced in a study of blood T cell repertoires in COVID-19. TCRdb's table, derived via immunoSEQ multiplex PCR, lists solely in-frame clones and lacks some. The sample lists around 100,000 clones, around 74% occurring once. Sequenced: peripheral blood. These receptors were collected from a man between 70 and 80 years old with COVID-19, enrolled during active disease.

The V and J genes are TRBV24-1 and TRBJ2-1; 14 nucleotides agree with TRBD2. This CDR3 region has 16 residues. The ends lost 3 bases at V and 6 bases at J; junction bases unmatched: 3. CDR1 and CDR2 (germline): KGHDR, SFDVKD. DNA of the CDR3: TGTGCCACCAGTGATCTGGGACTAGCGGGAGCCAATGAGCAGTTCTTC. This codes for CATSDLGLAGANEQFF.

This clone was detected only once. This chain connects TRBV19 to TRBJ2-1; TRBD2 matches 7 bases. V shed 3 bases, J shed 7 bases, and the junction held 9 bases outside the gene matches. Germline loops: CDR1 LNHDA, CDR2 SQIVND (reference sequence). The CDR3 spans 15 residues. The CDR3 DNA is TGTGCCAGTAGTATTGGGGGAGGGCCTTGGAATGAGCAGTTCTTC. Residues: CASSIGGGPWNEQFF.

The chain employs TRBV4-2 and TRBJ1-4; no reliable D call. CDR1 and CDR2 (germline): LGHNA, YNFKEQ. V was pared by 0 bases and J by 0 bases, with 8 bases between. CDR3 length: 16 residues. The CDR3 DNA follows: TGTGCCAGCAGCCAAGAGCGTATGACAACTAATGAAAAACTGTTTTTT. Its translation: CASSQERMTTNEKLFF.

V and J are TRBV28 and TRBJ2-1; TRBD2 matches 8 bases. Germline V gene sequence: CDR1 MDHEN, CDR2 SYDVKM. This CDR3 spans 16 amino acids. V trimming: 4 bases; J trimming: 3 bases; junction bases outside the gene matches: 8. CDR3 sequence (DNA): TGTGCCAGCAGTTCACAGACTAGCGACCACTACAATGAGCAGTTCTTC. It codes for CASSSQTSDHYNEQFF.

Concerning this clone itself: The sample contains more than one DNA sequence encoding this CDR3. CDR3 sequence (DNA): TGCAGTGTGCGCTCGGGTCACGAGCAGTACTTC. Protein sequence: CSVRSGHEQYF. The V call is TRBV20-1, the J call TRBJ2-7; D is undetermined. Germline CDR1 reads DFQATT; CDR2 reads SNEGSKA (reference sequence). Trimming took off 7 bases at V and 5 bases at J, with 12 bases between the two ends. CDR3 length: 11 amino acids.

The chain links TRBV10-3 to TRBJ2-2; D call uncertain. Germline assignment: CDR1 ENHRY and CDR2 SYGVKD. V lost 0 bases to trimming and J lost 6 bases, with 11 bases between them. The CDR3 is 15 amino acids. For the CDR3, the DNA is TGTGCCATCAGTGAGTCGCTAGTGAGGCCCGGGGAGCTGTTTTTT. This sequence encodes CAISESLVRPGELFF.

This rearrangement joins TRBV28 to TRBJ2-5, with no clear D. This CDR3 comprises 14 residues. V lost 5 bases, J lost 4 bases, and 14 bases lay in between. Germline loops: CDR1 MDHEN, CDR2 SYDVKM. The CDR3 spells CASSNPPQRETQYF. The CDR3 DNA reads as TGTGCCAGCAGTAACCCCCCCCAGCGAGAGACCCAGTACTTC.

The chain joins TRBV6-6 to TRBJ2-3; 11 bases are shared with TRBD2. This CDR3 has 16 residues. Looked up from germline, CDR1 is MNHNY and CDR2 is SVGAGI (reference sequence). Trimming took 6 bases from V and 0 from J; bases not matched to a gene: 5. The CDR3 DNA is TGTGCCAGCAGGGGGACTAGCGGACTCAGCACAGATACGCAGTATTTT. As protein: CASRGTSGLSTDTQYF.

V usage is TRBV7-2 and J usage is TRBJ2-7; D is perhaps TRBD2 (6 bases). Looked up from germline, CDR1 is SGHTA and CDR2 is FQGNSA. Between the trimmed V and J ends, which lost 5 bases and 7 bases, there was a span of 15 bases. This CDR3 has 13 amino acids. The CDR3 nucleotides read TGTGCCAGCAGCCTCGGAGGGCCCGGGGAGCAGTACTTC. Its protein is CASSLGGPGEQYF.

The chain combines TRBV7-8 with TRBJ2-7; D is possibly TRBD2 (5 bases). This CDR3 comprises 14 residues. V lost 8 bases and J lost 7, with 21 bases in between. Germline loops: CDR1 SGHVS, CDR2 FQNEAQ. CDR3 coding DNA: TGTGCCAGCCACCCGACCCCGTCAGGAGGTGAGCAGTACTTC. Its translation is CASHPTPSGGEQYF.

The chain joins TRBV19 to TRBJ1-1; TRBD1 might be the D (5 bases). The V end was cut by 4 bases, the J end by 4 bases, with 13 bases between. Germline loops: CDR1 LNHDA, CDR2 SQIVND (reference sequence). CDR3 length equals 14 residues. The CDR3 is CASSTSGLSTEAFF. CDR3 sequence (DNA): TGTGCCAGTAGTACGTCGGGACTGAGCACTGAAGCTTTCTTT.

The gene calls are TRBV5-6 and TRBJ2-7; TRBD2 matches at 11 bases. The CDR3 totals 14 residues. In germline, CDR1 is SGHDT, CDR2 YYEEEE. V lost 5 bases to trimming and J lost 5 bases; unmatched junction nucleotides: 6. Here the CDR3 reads CASSLLAGADEQYF. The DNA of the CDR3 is TGTGCCAGCAGTCTACTAGCGGGAGCGGACGAGCAGTACTTC.

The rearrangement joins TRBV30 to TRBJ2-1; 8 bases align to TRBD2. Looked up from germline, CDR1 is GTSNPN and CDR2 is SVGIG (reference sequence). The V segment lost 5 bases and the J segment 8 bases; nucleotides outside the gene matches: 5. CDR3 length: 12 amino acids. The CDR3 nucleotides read TGTGCCTGGGGGCCGGGACTAGATGAGCAGTTCTTC. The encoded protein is CAWGPGLDEQFF.

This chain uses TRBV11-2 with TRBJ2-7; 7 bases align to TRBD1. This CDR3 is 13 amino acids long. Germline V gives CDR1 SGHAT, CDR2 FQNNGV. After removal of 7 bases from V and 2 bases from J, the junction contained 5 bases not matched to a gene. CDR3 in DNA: TGTGCCAGCACCCGGACAGGCGCCTACGAGCAGTACTTC. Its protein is CASTRTGAYEQYF.

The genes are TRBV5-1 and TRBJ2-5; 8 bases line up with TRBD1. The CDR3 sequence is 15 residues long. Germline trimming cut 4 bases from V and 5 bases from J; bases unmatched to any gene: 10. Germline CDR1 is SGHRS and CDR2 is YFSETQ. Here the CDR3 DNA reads TGCGCCAGCAGCGGCCGACAGGGGAGTGGTGAGACCCAGTACTTC. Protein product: CASSGRQGSGETQYF.

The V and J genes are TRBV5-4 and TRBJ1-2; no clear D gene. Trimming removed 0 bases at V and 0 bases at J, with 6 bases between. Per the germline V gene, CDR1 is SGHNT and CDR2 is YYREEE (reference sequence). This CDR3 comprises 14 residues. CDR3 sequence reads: CASSLDSTNYGYTF. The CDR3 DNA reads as TGTGCCAGCAGCTTGGACAGCACTAACTATGGCTACACCTTC. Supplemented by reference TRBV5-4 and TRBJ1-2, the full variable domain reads ETGVTQSPTHLIKTRGQQVTLRCSSQSGHNTVSWYQQALGQGPQFIFQYYREEENGRGNFPPRFSGLQFPNYSSELNVNALELDDSALYLCASSLDSTNYGYTFGSGTRLTVV.

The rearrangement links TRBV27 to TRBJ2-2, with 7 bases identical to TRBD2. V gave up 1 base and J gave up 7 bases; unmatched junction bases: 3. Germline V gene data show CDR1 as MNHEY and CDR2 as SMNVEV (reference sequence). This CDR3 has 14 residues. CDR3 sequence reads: CASSLWEGSGELFF. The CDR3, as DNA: TGTGCCAGCAGTTTATGGGAGGGGAGCGGGGAGCTGTTTTTT.

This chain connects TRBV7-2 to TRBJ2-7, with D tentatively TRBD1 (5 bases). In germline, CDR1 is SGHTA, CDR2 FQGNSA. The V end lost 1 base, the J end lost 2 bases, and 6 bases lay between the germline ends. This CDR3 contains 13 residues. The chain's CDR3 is CASSLVDTYEQYF. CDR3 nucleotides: TGTGCCAGCAGCTTAGTGGACACCTACGAGCAGTACTTC.

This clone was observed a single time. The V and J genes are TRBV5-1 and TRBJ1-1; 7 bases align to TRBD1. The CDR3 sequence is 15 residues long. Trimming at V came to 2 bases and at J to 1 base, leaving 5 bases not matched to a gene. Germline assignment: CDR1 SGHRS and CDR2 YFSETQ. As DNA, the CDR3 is TGCGCCAGCAGCTTCCAGGGGGGTTGGAACACTGAAGCTTTCTTT. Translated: CASSFQGGWNTEAFF.

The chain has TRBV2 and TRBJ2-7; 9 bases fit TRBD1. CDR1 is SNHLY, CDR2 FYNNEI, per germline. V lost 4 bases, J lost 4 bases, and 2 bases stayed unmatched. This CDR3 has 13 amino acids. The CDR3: CASSGGQGYEQYF. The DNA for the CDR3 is TGTGCCAGCAGTGGGGGACAGGGATACGAGCAGTACTTC.

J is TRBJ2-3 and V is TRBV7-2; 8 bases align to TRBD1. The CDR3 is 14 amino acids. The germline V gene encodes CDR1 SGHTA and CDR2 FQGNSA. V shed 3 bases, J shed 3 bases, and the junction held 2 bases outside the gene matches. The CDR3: CASSFRQGTDTQYF. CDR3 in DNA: TGTGCCAGCAGCTTCCGACAGGGGACAGATACGCAGTATTTT.

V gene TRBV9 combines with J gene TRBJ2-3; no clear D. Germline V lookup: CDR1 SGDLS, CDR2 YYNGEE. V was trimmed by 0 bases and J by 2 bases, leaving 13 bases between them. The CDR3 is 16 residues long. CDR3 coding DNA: TGTGCCAGCAGCGTAGATTTAGGCGGTACCACAGATACGCAGTATTTT. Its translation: CASSVDLGGTTDTQYF.

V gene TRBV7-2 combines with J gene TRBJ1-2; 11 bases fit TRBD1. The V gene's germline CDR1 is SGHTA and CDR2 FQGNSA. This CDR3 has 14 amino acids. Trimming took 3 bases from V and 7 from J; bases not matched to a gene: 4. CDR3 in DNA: TGTGCCAGCAGCTTGGACAGGGGGCTAGGTGGCTACACCTTC. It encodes CASSLDRGLGGYTF.

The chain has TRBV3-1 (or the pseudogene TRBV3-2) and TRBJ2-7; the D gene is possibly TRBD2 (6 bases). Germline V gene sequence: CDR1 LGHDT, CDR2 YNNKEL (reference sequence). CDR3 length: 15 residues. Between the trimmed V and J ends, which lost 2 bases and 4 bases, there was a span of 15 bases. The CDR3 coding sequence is TGTGCCAGCAGCCAATATGCGGGTGGGGGGTACGAGCAGTACTTC. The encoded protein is CASSQYAGGGYEQYF.

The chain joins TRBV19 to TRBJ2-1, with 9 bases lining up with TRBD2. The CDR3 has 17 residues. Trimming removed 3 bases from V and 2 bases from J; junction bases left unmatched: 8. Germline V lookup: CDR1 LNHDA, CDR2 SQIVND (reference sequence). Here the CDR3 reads CASSIKGLAYPYNEQFF. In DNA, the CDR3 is TGTGCCAGTAGTATCAAGGGACTAGCTTACCCCTACAATGAGCAGTTCTTC.

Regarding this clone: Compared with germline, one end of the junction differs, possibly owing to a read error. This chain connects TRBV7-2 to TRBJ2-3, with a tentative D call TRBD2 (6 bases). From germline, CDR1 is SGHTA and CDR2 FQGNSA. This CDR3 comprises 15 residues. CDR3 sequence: CASSLVAGFVDMQYF. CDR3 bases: TGTGCCAGCAGCTTAGTGGCGGGATTCGTAGATATGCAGTATTTT.

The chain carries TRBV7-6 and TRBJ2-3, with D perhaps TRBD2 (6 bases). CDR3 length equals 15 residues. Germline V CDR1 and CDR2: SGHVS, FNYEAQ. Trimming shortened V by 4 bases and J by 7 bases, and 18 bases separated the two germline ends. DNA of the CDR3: TGTGCCAGCAGCTCCTACCCGGGAGACGGGTATACGCAGTATTTT. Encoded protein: CASSSYPGDGYTQYF. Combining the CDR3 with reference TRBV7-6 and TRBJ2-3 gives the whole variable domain GAGVSQSPRYKVTKRGQDVALRCDPISGHVSLYWYRQALGQGPEFLTYFNYEAQQDKSGLPNDRFSAERPEGSISTLTIQRTEQRDSAMYRCASSSYPGDGYTQYFGPGTRLTVL.

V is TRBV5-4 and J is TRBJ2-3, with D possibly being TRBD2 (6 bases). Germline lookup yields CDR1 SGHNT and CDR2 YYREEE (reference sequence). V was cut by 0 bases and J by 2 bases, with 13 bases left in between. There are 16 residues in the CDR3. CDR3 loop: CASSLAVGSNTDTQYF. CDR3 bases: TGTGCCAGCAGCTTGGCCGTCGGGAGTAACACAGATACGCAGTATTTT.

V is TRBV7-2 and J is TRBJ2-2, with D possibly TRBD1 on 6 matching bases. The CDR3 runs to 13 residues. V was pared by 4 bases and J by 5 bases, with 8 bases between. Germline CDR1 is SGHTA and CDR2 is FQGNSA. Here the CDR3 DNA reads TGTGCCAGCAGCTCTGACAGGACCGGGGAGCTGTTTTTT. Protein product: CASSSDRTGELFF. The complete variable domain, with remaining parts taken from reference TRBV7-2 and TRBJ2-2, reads GAGVSQSPSNKVTEKGKDVELRCDPISGHTALYWYRQSLGQGLEFLIYFQGNSAPDKSGLPSDRFSAERTGGSVSTLTIQRTQQEDSAVYLCASSSDRTGELFFGEGSRLTVL.

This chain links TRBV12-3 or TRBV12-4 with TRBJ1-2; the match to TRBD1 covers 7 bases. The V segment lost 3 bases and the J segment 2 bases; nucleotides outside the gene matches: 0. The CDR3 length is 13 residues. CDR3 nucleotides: TGTGCCAGCAGTTTGGGACAGAACTATGGCTACACCTTC. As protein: CASSLGQNYGYTF.